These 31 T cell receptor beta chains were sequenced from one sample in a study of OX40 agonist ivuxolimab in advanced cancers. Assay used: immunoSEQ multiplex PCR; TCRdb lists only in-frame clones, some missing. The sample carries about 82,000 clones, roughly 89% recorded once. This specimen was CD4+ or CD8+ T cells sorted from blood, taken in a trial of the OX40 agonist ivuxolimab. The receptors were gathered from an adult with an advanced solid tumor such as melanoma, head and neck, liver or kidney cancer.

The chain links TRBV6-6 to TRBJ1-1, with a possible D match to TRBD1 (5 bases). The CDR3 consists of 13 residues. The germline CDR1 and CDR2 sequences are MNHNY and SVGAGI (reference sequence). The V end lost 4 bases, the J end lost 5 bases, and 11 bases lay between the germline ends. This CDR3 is CASSSPRETEAFF. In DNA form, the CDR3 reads TGTGCCAGCAGTTCCCCCAGGGAAACTGAAGCTTTCTTT.

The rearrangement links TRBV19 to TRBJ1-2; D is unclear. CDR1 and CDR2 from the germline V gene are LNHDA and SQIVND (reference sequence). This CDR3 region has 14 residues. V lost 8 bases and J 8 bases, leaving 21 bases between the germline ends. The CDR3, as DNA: TGTGCCAGTGGGGTGGGCTCCACACCGAGGGGCTACACCTTC. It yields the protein CASGVGSTPRGYTF.

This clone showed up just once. The CDR3 coding sequence is TGTGCTAGTGGTTTGGTAACCCTAGCGGGAGGGAGAAATGAGCAGTTCTTC. Its protein is CASGLVTLAGGRNEQFF. The chain combines TRBV12-5 with TRBJ2-1; 12 nucleotides line up with TRBD2. Per the germline V gene, CDR1 is LGHNT and CDR2 is FRNRAP. This CDR3 comprises 17 residues. The J segment lost 7 bases and the V segment lost 0 bases, leaving 7 bases of the junction unmatched.

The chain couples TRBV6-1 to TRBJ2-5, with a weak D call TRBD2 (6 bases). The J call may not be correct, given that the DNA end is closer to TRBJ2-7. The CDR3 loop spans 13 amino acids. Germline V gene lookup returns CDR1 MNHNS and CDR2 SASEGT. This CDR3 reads CATAGRISYEQYF. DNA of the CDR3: TGTGCCACCGCGGGACGGATCTCCTACGAGCAGTACTTC.

The CDR3 bases are TGCGCCAGCAGCTTCGGGGTGAGCTCCTACAATGAGCAGTTCTTC. Protein sequence: CASSFGVSSYNEQFF. The chain has TRBV5-1 and TRBJ2-1, with D perhaps matching TRBD2 (5 bases). Between the trimmed V and J ends, which lost 2 bases and 0 bases, there was a span of 9 bases. The V gene's germline CDR1 is SGHRS and CDR2 YFSETQ. CDR3 length equals 15 residues.

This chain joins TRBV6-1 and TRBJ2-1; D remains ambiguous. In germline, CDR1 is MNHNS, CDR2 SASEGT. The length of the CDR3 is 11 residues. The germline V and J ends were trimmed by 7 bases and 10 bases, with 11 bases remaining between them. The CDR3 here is CASTQGQEQFF. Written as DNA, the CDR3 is TGTGCCAGCACCCAAGGGCAGGAGCAGTTCTTC.

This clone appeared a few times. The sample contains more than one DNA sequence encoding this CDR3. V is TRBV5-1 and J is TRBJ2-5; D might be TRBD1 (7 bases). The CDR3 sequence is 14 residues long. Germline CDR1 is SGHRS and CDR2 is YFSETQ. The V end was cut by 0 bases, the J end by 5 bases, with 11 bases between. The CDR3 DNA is TGCGCCAGCAGCTTGGAGGGGGCGGGGGAGACCCAGTACTTC. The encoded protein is CASSLEGAGETQYF.

The DNA of the CDR3 is TGTGCCAGCAGCCTCGGACGGTACCAGAATGAAAAACTGTTTTTT. Protein: CASSLGRYQNEKLFF. The chain combines TRBV7-9 with TRBJ1-4, with unresolved D. Germline V CDR1 and CDR2: SEHNR, FQNEAQ (reference sequence). The CDR3 length is 15 residues. V shed 5 bases and J shed 5 bases, with 15 bases lying between them.

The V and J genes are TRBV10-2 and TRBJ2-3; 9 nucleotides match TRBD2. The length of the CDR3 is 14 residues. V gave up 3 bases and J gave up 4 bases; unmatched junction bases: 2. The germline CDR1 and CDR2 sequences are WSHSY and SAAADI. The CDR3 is CASSEAGGSDTQYF. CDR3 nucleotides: TGCGCCAGCAGTGAAGCGGGAGGCTCAGATACGCAGTATTTT.

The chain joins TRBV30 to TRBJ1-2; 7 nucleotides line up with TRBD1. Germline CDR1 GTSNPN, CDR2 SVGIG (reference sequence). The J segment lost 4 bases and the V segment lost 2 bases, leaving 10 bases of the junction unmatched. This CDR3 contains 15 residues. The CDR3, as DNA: TGTGCCTGGAGTCCCACAGGGGTGGTTATCTATGGCTACACCTTC. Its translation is CAWSPTGVVIYGYTF. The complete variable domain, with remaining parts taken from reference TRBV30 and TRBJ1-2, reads SQTIHQWPATLVQPVGSPLSLECTVEGTSNPNLYWYRQAAGRGLQLLFYSVGIGQISSEVPQNLSASRPQDRQFILSSKKLLLSDSGFYLCAWSPTGVVIYGYTFGSGTRLTVV.

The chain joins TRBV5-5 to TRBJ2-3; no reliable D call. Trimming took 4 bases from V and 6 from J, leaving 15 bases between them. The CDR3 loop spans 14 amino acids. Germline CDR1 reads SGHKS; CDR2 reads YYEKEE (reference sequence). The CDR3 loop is CASSLGAIFDTQYF. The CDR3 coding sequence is TGTGCCAGCAGCCTTGGTGCCATCTTCGATACGCAGTATTTT.

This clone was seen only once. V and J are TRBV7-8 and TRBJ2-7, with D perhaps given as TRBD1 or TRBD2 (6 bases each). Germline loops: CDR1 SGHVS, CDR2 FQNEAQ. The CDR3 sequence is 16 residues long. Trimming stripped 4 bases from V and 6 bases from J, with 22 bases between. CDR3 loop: CASSSIPAQGGSEQYF. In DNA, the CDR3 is TGTGCCAGCAGCTCCATCCCCGCACAGGGAGGCTCCGAGCAGTACTTC.

This CDR3 reads CASSEESPGLALDTQYF. In nucleotides, the CDR3 is TGTGCCAGCAGTGAAGAGAGCCCGGGACTAGCGTTAGATACGCAGTATTTT. The chain employs TRBV2 and TRBJ2-3, with 10 nucleotides matching TRBD2. J was trimmed by 5 bases and V by 1 base; bases with no gene match: 9. The germline gives CDR1 SNHLY, CDR2 FYNNEI. The CDR3 is 17 residues long. The variable domain in full, with the rest retrieved from reference TRBV2 and TRBJ2-3, is EPEVTQTPSHQVTQMGQEVILRCVPISNHLYFYWYRQILGQKVEFLVSFYNNEISEKSEIFDDQFSVERPDGSNFTLKIRSTKLEDSAMYFCASSEESPGLALDTQYFGPGTRLTVL.

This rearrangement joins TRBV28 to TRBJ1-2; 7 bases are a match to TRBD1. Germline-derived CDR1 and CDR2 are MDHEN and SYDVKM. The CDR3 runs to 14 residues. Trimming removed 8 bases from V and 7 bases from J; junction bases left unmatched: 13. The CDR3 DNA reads TGTGCCAGCGGTAGGGGCAGGGGGGAGACTGGCTACACCTTC. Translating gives CASGRGRGETGYTF.

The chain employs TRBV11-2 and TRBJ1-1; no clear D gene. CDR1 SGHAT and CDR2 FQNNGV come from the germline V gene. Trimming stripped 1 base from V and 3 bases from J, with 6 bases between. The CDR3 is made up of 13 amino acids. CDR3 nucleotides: TGTGCCAGCAGCTTAGTTCTCCACACTGAAGCTTTCTTT. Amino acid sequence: CASSLVLHTEAFF.

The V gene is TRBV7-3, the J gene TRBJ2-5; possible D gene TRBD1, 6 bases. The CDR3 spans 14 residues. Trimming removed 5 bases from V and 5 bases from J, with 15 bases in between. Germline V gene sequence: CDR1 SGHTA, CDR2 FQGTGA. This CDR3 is CASSPRNQGETQYF. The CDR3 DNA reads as TGTGCCAGCAGCCCTAGAAATCAGGGGGAGACCCAGTACTTC.

The CDR3, as DNA: TGTGCCAGCAGCCTCGGCCTAAGGAGCAATCAGCCCCAGCATTTT. Amino acids: CASSLGLRSNQPQHF. The chain combines TRBV11-2 with TRBJ1-5; D not certain. CDR3 length: 15 residues. Deletions cut 5 bases from V and 1 base from J, with 12 bases between. Per germline, CDR1 SGHAT and CDR2 FQNNGV. Full variable domain (outside the CDR3, taken from reference TRBV11-2 and TRBJ1-5): EAGVAQSPRYKIIEKRQSVAFWCNPISGHATLYWYQQILGQGPKLLIQFQNNGVVDDSQLPKDRFSAERLKGVDSTLKIQPAKLEDSAVYLCASSLGLRSNQPQHFGDGTRLSIL.

The CDR3 DNA is TGCGCCAGCAGCTTGGACGGTCGGGGTGGCAATCAGCCCCAGCATTTT. Protein sequence: CASSLDGRGGNQPQHF. V and J are TRBV5-1 and TRBJ1-5, with D hard to call. The V and J ends lost 0 bases and 2 bases respectively, with 12 bases between them. CDR1 and CDR2 (germline): SGHRS, YFSETQ. The CDR3 totals 16 residues.

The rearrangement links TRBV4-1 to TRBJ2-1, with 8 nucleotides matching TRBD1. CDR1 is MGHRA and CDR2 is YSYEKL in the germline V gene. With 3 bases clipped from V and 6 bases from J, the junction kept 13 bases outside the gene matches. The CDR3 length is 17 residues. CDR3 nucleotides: TGCGCCAGCAGCCAGGTTCCCCGACAGGGGCTGGGCAATGAGCAGTTCTTC. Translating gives CASSQVPRQGLGNEQFF.

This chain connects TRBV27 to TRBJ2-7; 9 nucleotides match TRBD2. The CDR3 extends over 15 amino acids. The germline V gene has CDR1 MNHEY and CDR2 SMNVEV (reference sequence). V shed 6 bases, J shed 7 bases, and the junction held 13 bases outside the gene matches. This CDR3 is CASRPEGRGGHEQYF. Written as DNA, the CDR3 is TGTGCCAGCAGGCCCGAGGGGCGGGGGGGCCATGAGCAGTACTTC.

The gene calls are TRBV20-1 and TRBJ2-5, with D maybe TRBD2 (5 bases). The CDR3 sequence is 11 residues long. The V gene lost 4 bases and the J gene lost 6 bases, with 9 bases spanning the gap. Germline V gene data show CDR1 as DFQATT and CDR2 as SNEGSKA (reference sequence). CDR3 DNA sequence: TGCAGTGCTAACGGGGAAAAGACCCAGTACTTC. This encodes CSANGEKTQYF.

Here the CDR3 DNA reads TGTGCCAGCAGCAATCAGGGGTCCTACAATGAGCAGTTCTTC. This translates into CASSNQGSYNEQFF. The rearrangement joins TRBV7-6 to TRBJ2-1, with D perhaps TRBD1 (6 bases). Germline CDR1 reads SGHVS; CDR2 reads FNYEAQ. The V and J ends lost 5 bases and 1 base respectively, with 9 bases between them. The length of the CDR3 is 14 residues.

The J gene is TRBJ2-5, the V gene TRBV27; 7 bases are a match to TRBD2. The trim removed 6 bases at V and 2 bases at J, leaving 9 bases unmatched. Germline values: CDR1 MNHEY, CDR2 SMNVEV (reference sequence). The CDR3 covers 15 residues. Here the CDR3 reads CASRRRAGEQETQYF. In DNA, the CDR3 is TGTGCCAGCAGGCGACGGGCGGGAGAACAAGAGACCCAGTACTTC.

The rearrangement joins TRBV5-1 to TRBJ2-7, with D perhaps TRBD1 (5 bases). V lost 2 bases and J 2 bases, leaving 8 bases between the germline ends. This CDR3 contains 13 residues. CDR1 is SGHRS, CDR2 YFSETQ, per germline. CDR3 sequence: CASSFDSTYEQYF. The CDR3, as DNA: TGCGCCAGCAGCTTTGACAGCACCTACGAGCAGTACTTC.

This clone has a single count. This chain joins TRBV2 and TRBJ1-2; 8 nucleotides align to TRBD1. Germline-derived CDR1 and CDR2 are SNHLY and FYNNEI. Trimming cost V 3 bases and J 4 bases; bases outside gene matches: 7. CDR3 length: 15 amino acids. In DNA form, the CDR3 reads TGTGCCAGCAGTGACGGGACAGGAAGGAGCTATGGCTACACCTTC. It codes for CASSDGTGRSYGYTF.

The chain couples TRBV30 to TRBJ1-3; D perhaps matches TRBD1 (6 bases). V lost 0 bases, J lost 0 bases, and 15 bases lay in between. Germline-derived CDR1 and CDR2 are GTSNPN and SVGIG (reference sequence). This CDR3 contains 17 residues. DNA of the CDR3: TGTGCCTGGAGTGTACGTGCCGGGGGCACCTCTGGAAACACCATATATTTT. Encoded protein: CAWSVRAGGTSGNTIYF.

CDR3 sequence (DNA): TGCGCCAGCAGCCCCGGTCAGAACACTGAAGCTTTCTTT. It is translated as CASSPGQNTEAFF. The chain is built from TRBV5-1 and TRBJ1-1; D uncertain. The CDR3 contains 13 residues. CDR1 SGHRS and CDR2 YFSETQ come from the germline V gene. Trimming pared 4 bases from V and 1 base from J, leaving 8 bases between.

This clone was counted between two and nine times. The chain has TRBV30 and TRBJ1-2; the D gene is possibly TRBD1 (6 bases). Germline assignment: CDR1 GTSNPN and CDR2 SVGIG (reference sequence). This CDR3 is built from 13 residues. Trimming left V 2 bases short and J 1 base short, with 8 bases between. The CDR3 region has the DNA TGTGCCTGGAGTTTACAGGGTAACTATGGCTACACCTTC. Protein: CAWSLQGNYGYTF.

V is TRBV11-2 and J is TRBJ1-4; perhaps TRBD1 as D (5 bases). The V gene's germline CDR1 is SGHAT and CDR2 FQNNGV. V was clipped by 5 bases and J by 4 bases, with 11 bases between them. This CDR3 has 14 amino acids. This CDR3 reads CASSPTGLNEKLFF. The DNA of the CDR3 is TGTGCCAGCAGCCCTACGGGGCTTAATGAAAAACTGTTTTTT.

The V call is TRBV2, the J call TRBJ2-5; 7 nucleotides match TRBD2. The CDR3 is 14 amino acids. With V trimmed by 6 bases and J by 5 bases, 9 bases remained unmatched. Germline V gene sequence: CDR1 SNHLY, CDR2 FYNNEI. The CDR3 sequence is CASRGGMAPETQYF. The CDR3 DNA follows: TGTGCCAGCAGGGGGGGGATGGCGCCGGAGACCCAGTACTTC. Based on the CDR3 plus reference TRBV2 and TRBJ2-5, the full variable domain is EPEVTQTPSHQVTQMGQEVILRCVPISNHLYFYWYRQILGQKVEFLVSFYNNEISEKSEIFDDQFSVERPDGSNFTLKIRSTKLEDSAMYFCASRGGMAPETQYFGPGTRLLVL.

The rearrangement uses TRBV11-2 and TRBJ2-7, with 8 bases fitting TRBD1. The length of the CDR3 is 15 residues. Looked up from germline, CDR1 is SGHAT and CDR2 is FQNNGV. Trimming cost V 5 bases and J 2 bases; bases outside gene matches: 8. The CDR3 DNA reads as TGTGCCAGCAGCCCCGACAGGGGATTCACCTACGAGCAGTACTTC. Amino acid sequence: CASSPDRGFTYEQYF.